The 15 T cell receptor beta chains given below trace back to one sample, sequenced in a study of shared clonotypes between healthy human individuals. The method was immunoSEQ multiplex PCR; TCRdb's version includes in-frame clones alone and lacks a portion of them. This sample carries some 500,000 clones, around 96% of them seen once, and the ten largest clones take about 0.064%. Sequencing was carried out using naive CD4+ T cells sorted from blood. Documented subset: CD45RA+ positively selected. All receptors come from a woman in her thirties in good health.

V gene TRBV2 combines with J gene TRBJ2-1; a weak D match, TRBD2 (6 bases). Germline V lookup: CDR1 SNHLY, CDR2 FYNNEI. This CDR3 is 15 amino acids long. V lost 7 bases and J 8 bases, leaving 21 bases between the germline ends. CDR3 protein: CASTRGGFPHHEQFF. In DNA form, the CDR3 reads TGTGCCAGCACAAGAGGAGGGTTCCCCCACCATGAGCAGTTCTTC.

The chain links TRBV27 to TRBJ1-1, with D maybe TRBD1 (5 bases). Deletions cut 5 bases from V and 13 bases from J, with 20 bases between. CDR3 length: 13 amino acids. Looked up from germline, CDR1 is MNHEY and CDR2 is SMNVEV (reference sequence). The chain's CDR3 is CASSPTQGGVDFF. The CDR3 region has the DNA TGTGCCAGCAGTCCCACTCAGGGAGGGGTCGATTTCTTT.

The rearrangement joins TRBV7-9 to TRBJ2-1, with 9 bases matching TRBD2. The CDR3 runs to 13 residues. V shed 4 bases, J shed 8 bases, and the junction held 3 bases outside the gene matches. Germline V gene data show CDR1 as SEHNR and CDR2 as FQNEAQ (reference sequence). CDR3 sequence (DNA): TGTGCCAGCAGCTCGGGACTAGCCGATGAGCAGTTCTTC. Translated: CASSSGLADEQFF.

This chain connects TRBV7-2 to TRBJ2-3; weak D call: TRBD1 (7 bases). V was trimmed by 3 bases and J by 6 bases, leaving 10 bases between them. Germline values: CDR1 SGHTA, CDR2 FQGNSA. The CDR3 contains 13 residues. The CDR3, as DNA: TGTGCCAGCAGCTTCGCGGGACAGGATACGCAGTATTTT. Translation gives CASSFAGQDTQYF.

The chain recombines TRBV5-6 with TRBJ1-4, with D tentatively TRBD1 (5 bases). Trimming removed 1 base at V and 2 bases at J, with 6 bases between. Germline CDR1 reads SGHDT; CDR2 reads YYEEEE. The CDR3 contains 14 residues. The CDR3 protein is CASSLSGTNEKLFF. CDR3 DNA sequence: TGTGCCAGCAGCTTGTCAGGGACTAATGAAAAACTGTTTTTT.

CDR3 sequence reads: CASSPGLAGALSEQYF. CDR3 sequence (DNA): TGCGCCAGCAGCCCTGGACTAGCGGGAGCGCTGTCCGAGCAGTACTTC. The chain employs TRBV5-1 and TRBJ2-7; TRBD2 aligns across 13 bases. The ends lost 4 bases at V and 6 bases at J; junction bases unmatched: 10. The CDR3 is 16 residues long. Germline assignment: CDR1 SGHRS and CDR2 YFSETQ. Full variable domain (remainder filled in from reference TRBV5-1 and TRBJ2-7): KAGVTQTPRYLIKTRGQQVTLSCSPISGHRSVSWYQQTPGQGLQFLFEYFSETQRNKGNFPGRFSGRQFSNSRSEMNVSTLELGDSALYLCASSPGLAGALSEQYFGPGTRLTVT.

The chain uses TRBV15 and TRBJ2-7; unclear D gene. Trimming took 5 bases from V and 4 from J, leaving 15 bases between them. CDR1 LNHNV and CDR2 YYDKDF come from the germline V gene (reference sequence). The CDR3 contains 14 residues. CDR3 region: CATSPRSAAYEQYF. CDR3 sequence (DNA): TGTGCCACCAGCCCCAGATCGGCAGCGTACGAGCAGTACTTC.

V gene TRBV6-5 combines with J gene TRBJ2-5; 7 nucleotides line up with TRBD2. Germline V gene lookup returns CDR1 MNHEY and CDR2 SVGAGI. Trimming cost V 1 base and J 2 bases; bases outside gene matches: 7. The CDR3 spans 16 residues. The CDR3 here is CASSYFPSGGQETQYF. The CDR3 DNA sequence: TGTGCCAGCAGTTACTTCCCTAGCGGAGGTCAAGAGACCCAGTACTTC.

V usage is TRBV7-3 and J usage is TRBJ2-3, with D possibly matching TRBD2 (5 bases). This CDR3 has 14 residues. CDR1 and CDR2 from the germline V gene are SGHTA and FQGTGA. Trimming cost V 5 bases and J 4 bases, with 13 bases left between them. The CDR3 spells CASSLRGPPDTQYF. The CDR3 nucleotides read TGTGCCAGCAGCCTCAGAGGGCCCCCAGATACGCAGTATTTT.

The chain uses TRBV29-1 and TRBJ2-1, with TRBD1 as a possible D gene (6 bases). The CDR3 runs to 17 residues. Germline V gene lookup returns CDR1 SQVTM and CDR2 ANQGSEA. Trimming took 4 bases from V and 2 from J, leaving 21 bases between them. For the CDR3, the DNA is TGCAGCGTTGTCCCTAGAGATAGGGGGAGCCCCTACAATGAGCAGTTCTTC. Translation: CSVVPRDRGSPYNEQFF.

This chain links TRBV5-4 with TRBJ1-2; TRBD1 is a possible D gene (5 bases). The ends were cut back, 4 bases at V and 5 bases at J, with 12 bases in the middle. Germline CDR1 and CDR2: SGHNT and YYREEE (reference sequence). The CDR3 covers 13 residues. CDR3: CASSTDSAYGYTF. The CDR3 nucleotides are TGTGCCAGCAGCACCGACAGCGCTTATGGCTACACCTTC.

V usage is TRBV4-1 and J usage is TRBJ2-2, with D perhaps given as TRBD1 or TRBD2 (6 bases each). The CDR3 consists of 16 residues. Germline V gene sequence: CDR1 MGHRA, CDR2 YSYEKL. The ends were cut back, 1 base at V and 1 base at J, with 10 bases in the middle. CDR3 in amino acids: CASSQGGARNTGELFF. The CDR3 nucleotides read TGCGCCAGCAGCCAAGGGGGGGCTAGGAACACCGGGGAGCTGTTTTTT.

The DNA for the CDR3 is TGTGCCAGCAGTTTCGAGCGGGGACGGAACACTGAAGCTTTCTTT. Its translation is CASSFERGRNTEAFF. The chain has TRBV28 and TRBJ1-1; possibly TRBD1 for D (5 bases). V lost 3 bases, J lost 1 base, and 12 bases lay in between. Germline CDR1 and CDR2: MDHEN and SYDVKM. This CDR3 has 15 amino acids.

The chain links TRBV28 to TRBJ2-5; no firm D call. The J call could be wrong; TRBJ2-7 is a better fit for the DNA end. CDR1 and CDR2 (germline): MDHEN, SYDVKM. This CDR3 spans 11 amino acids. The CDR3 nucleotides read TGTGCCAGCAGTTTAAACTACGAGCAGTACTTC. Protein sequence: CASSLNYEQYF.

The J gene is TRBJ2-3, the V gene TRBV9, with D maybe TRBD2 (5 bases). Germline V lookup: CDR1 SGDLS, CDR2 YYNGEE. The CDR3 is made up of 15 amino acids. Trimming took off 0 bases at V and 1 base at J, with 9 bases between the two ends. The CDR3 region has the DNA TGTGCCAGCAGCGTAGAGGCAGCGGGCACAGATACGCAGTATTTT. Its protein product is CASSVEAAGTDTQYF.